The next 2 T cell receptor beta chains were all read from a single sample in a study of T cell responses to AZD1222 COVID-19 vaccine. Method: immunoSEQ multiplex PCR; TCRdb's copy keeps in-frame clones and lacks some. Altogether fewer than 110,000 clones are present, about 90% being singletons, with the ten largest covering more than 15%. Sample: peripheral blood, taken on day 0 of AZD1222 vaccination. These receptors were obtained from an adult in good health.

The chain couples TRBV4-1 to TRBJ2-1; 8 nucleotides align to TRBD2. V was pared by 4 bases and J by 2 bases, with 13 bases of the junction left unmatched. This CDR3 has 18 amino acids. Germline V gene sequence: CDR1 MGHRA, CDR2 YSYEKL. The CDR3 reads CASSRGTFAGGTYNEQFF. The DNA of the CDR3 is TGCGCCAGCAGCCGTGGGACCTTCGCGGGGGGAACCTACAATGAGCAGTTCTTC.

J is TRBJ1-6 and V is TRBV6-5; the D gene is possibly TRBD1 (5 bases). This CDR3 has 13 residues. Trimming shortened V by 6 bases and J by 14 bases, and 17 bases separated the two germline ends. The germline V gene has CDR1 MNHEY and CDR2 SVGAGI. This CDR3 is CASSLPGTRTLHF. In DNA, the CDR3 is TGTGCCAGCAGCCTCCCGGGGACCAGGACCCTCCACTTT.